The entry that follows covers one TCR beta chain sequence. Its antigen is not known. TCR beta libraries were built with iRepertoire HTBI primers and Arm-PCR of CDR3 regions. TCRdb re-derived calls from the multiplex PCR reads in MiXCR, one entry per CDR3 protein. This sample carries 450,000 to 500,000 distinct CDR3 sequences, 15% to 20% of them seen once, and the ten largest clones take 9% to 15%. Time point of the sample: newly diagnosed GD, antithyroid drugs for less than 3 months. TCR sequences were obtained from RNA taken from PBMCs. This entry comes from a study of regulatory T cells in long-lasting Graves disease. Regarding the study as a whole: Newly diagnosed Graves' patients exceeded persistent ones in TCR diversity.

CDR3 length equals 13 residues. CDR1 PRHDT and CDR2 FYEKMQ come from the germline V gene (reference sequence). Losses at the gene ends were 3 bases for V and 9 bases for J; bases not matched to a gene: 5. These sequences were also reported in another study, on T cells in Graves' hyperthyroidism and ophthalmopathy. That report adds: Participants, patients aged 18 to 65, had newly diagnosed hyperthyroidism with a duration under 2 months.

J is TRBJ2-1 and V is TRBV13, with 7 bases fitting TRBD2. The sample here was peripheral blood mononuclear cells (PBMCs), taken at new diagnosis, from a patient treated with antithyroid drugs. The receptor's source is a man aged 35-49 years with Graves disease. The CDR3: CASSLASGGEQFF. The CDR3 nucleotides read TGTGCCAGCAGCTTGGCTAGCGGTGGTGAGCAGTTCTTC.